This T cell receptor (beta chain) is from a study of identical twins. This clonotype has just a few counts. The CDR3 runs 13 residues. Trimming took 3 bases from V and 6 from J, leaving 11 bases between them. Germline CDR1 reads SNHLY; CDR2 reads FYNNEI. One entry per CDR3 protein results from TCRdb running MiXCR on the 5' RACE reads. Of hundreds of thousands of distinct CDR3 sequences listed, more than 6.5% are singletons. The same data also went into a second study, on yellow fever vaccine responses in identical twins.

This receptor was taken from a woman aged 18-35 years in good health. The rearrangement joins TRBV2 to TRBJ1-2, with a weak D call TRBD1 (5 bases). Sequenced sample: memory (CD45RO+) T cells sorted from blood. This CDR3 is CASSDREDNGYTF. The CDR3 bases are TGTGCCAGCAGTGACAGGGAAGATAATGGCTACACCTTC.